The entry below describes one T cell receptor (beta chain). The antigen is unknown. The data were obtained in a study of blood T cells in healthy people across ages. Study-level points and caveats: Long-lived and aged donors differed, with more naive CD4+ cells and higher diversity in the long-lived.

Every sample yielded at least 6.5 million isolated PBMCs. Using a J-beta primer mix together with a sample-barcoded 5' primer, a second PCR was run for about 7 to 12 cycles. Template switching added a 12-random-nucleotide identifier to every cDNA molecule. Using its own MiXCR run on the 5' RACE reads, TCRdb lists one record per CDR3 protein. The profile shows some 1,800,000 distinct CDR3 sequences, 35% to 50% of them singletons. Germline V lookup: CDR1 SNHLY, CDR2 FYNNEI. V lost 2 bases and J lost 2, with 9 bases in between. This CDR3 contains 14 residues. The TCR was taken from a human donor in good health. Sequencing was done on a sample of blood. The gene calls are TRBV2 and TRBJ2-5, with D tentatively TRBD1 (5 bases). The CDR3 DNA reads TGTGCCAGCAGTGAATCCAGGGCACAAGAGACCCAGTACTTC. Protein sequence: CASSESRAQETQYF.